This is a list of T cell receptor beta chains from one sample in a study of OX40 agonist ivuxolimab in advanced cancers. This table comes from immunoSEQ multiplex PCR, and its TCRdb copy is limited to in-frame clones, with some not included. The data contain about 49,000 clones, around 80% of them singletons. This sample comprised CD4+ or CD8+ T cells sorted from blood, obtained in a trial of the OX40 agonist ivuxolimab. These receptors were collected from an adult with an advanced solid tumor such as melanoma, head and neck, liver or kidney cancer. The CDR3 runs from the conserved cysteine through the conserved F or W. Fields, in order: clone size, D gene, V gene, J gene, CDR3 protein, CDR3 DNA. D genes are given only for firm matches. Part of the rows lack a size; the others show once, few, many or a class for expanded clones.

NA,TRBD2,TRBV14,TRBJ2-3,CASRTSGKGDTQYF,TGTGCCAGCAGGACTAGCGGGAAGGGAGATACGCAGTATTTT
few,TRBD1,TRBV4-1,TRBJ2-2,CASSLYSTGGGELFF,TGCGCCAGCAGCCTATATTCAACAGGGGGCGGGGAGCTGTTTTTT
NA,TRBD2,TRBV5-1,TRBJ2-1,CASSRSLGLAGYNEQFF,TGCGCCAGCAGCCGAAGCCTAGGACTAGCGGGATACAATGAGCAGTTCTTC
once,TRBD2,TRBV7-2,TRBJ2-3,CASSFGTSRDTQYF,TGTGCCAGCAGTTTCGGGACTAGCAGGGATACGCAGTATTTT
NA,TRBD1,TRBV7-2,TRBJ1-4,CASTPGQGSEKLFF,TGTGCCAGCACCCCGGGACAGGGGAGTGAAAAACTGTTTTTT
NA,NA,TRBV5-1,TRBJ2-7,CASSPRGGADPSEQYF,TGCGCCAGCAGCCCCAGGGGGGGGGCGGACCCTTCGGAGCAGTACTTC
NA,NA,TRBV10-3,TRBJ2-5,CAISDPETQYF,TGTGCCATCAGTGATCCAGAGACCCAGTACTTC
NA,TRBD1,TRBV18,TRBJ1-2,CASSPGQGLYGYTF,TGTGCCAGCTCACCGGGACAGGGTTTGTACGGCTACACCTTC
NA,TRBD2,TRBV5-1,TRBJ2-2,CASSSSPSGRTGELFF,TGCGCCAGCAGCTCTTCGCCTAGCGGGAGAACCGGGGAGCTGTTTTTT
few,NA,TRBV7-2,TRBJ2-5,CATKTVWGETQYF,TGTGCCACCAAGACAGTGTGGGGGGAGACCCAGTACTTC
NA,TRBD1,TRBV19,TRBJ1-2,CASSSPGTGYHGYTF,TGTGCCAGTAGTTCCCCCGGGACAGGCTATCATGGCTACACCTTC
once,NA,TRBV7-2,TRBJ2-2,CASSSGTSSTGELFF,TGTGCCAGCAGCTCGGGAACTTCAAGCACCGGGGAGCTGTTTTTT
NA,NA,TRBV2,TRBJ1-1,CASSVDKRAFF,TGTGCCAGCAGTGTAGACAAACGGGCTTTCTTT
NA,TRBD1,TRBV29-1,TRBJ2-7,CSARTGGDSYEQYF,TGCAGCGCTCGGACAGGGGGGGACTCCTACGAGCAGTACTTC
NA,TRBD1,TRBV28,TRBJ1-2,CASRRQGADGYTF,TGTGCCAGCAGGAGACAGGGGGCTGATGGCTACACCTTC
once,NA,TRBV27,TRBJ1-4,CASSFLGLGEKLFF,TGTGCCAGCAGTTTTCTTGGGTTGGGAGAAAAACTGTTTTTT
NA,NA,TRBV18,TRBJ2-5,CASSPAPEETQYF,TGTGCCAGCTCACCAGCCCCAGAGGAGACCCAGTACTTC
NA,TRBD1,TRBV19,TRBJ1-5,CASSPQGTGNQPQHF,TGTGCCAGTAGTCCCCAAGGGACAGGCAATCAGCCCCAGCATTTT
NA,NA,TRBV14,TRBJ2-6,CASSRRQDGANVLTF,TGTGCCAGCAGCCGCCGTCAGGATGGGGCCAACGTCCTGACTTTC
NA,NA,TRBV5-5,TRBJ2-5,CASSLAGRPETQYF,TGTGCCAGCAGCTTGGCGGGGCGCCCGGAGACCCAGTACTTC
NA,NA,TRBV5-5,TRBJ2-2,CASSYLQTGELFF,TGTGCCAGCAGCTATTTACAGACCGGGGAGCTGTTTTTT
NA,TRBD2,TRBV4-3,TRBJ2-7,CASSQGGRLSDEQYF,TGCGCCAGCAGCCAGGGCGGGAGGCTCAGTGACGAGCAGTACTTC
NA,NA,TRBV29-1,TRBJ2-7,CSVTAASYEQYF,TGCAGCGTTACGGCGGCCTCCTACGAGCAGTACTTC
NA,NA,TRBV30,TRBJ1-3,CAWGGGRLGISGNTIYF,TGTGCCTGGGGGGGAGGTCGGCTGGGAATCTCTGGAAACACCATATATTTT
NA,TRBD1,TRBV4-3,TRBJ1-1,CASSQVRRGRGNTEAFF,TGCGCCAGCAGCCAAGTTCGCAGGGGGCGGGGGAACACTGAAGCTTTCTTT
few,NA,TRBV6-6,TRBJ1-3,CASRAGALRNTIYF,TGTGCCAGCAGGGCGGGGGCCCTCAGAAACACCATATATTTT
few,NA,TRBV5-6,TRBJ1-1,CASSVETRANTEAFF,TGTGCCAGCAGCGTAGAGACCAGGGCGAACACTGAAGCTTTCTTT
NA,NA,TRBV18,TRBJ2-2,CASSPSWVNTGELFF,TGTGCCAGCTCACCCTCCTGGGTGAATACCGGGGAGCTGTTTTTT
NA,TRBD2,TRBV7-2,TRBJ2-1,CASSIEPAGRDEQFF,TGTGCCAGCAGCATAGAACCAGCGGGACGGGATGAGCAGTTCTTC
once,TRBD2,TRBV19,TRBJ2-4,CASSGGKNIQYF,TGTGCCAGTTCGGGGGGCAAAAACATTCAGTACTTC
NA,NA,TRBV11-2,TRBJ2-1,CASLGLAYNEQFF,TGTGCCAGCCTAGGCCTAGCCTACAATGAGCAGTTCTTC
few,NA,TRBV28,TRBJ1-4,CASSLFGLVEKLFF,TGTGCCAGCAGTTTATTCGGATTGGTTGAAAAACTGTTTTTT
NA,NA,TRBV28,TRBJ2-5,CASSSGRGVQETQYF,TGTGCCAGCAGTTCTGGCAGGGGAGTACAAGAGACCCAGTACTTC
NA,NA,TRBV19,TRBJ2-1,CASSIADRTPYNEQFF,TGTGCCAGTAGTATAGCCGACCGGACCCCCTACAATGAGCAGTTCTTC
NA,NA,TRBV29-1,TRBJ2-7,CSVGTSYEQYF,TGCAGCGTAGGGACCTCCTACGAGCAGTACTTC
NA,TRBD1,TRBV7-9,TRBJ1-4,CASTLGGDSYNEKLFF,TGTGCCAGCACCCTGGGGGGGGACAGCTATAATGAAAAACTGTTTTTT